The clone carrying this TCR beta chain has just one count. Other DNA sequences in the same sample also yield this CDR3. The data were obtained in a study of blood T cell repertoires in COVID-19. Across the whole study: Material from acute and convalescent COVID-19 was sourced from the United States, Italy and Spain. In each case, the material was cDNA or gDNA derived from T cells, B-cell-depleted T cells, or PBMCs.

Sequencing used immunoSEQ multiplex PCR; TCRdb keeps in-frame clones, though not all of them. The sample shows about 160,000 clones, around 82% of them seen only once. The CDR3 sequence is 11 residues long. V lost 3 bases, J lost 4 bases, and 5 bases lay in between. The germline gives CDR1 SGHDT, CDR2 YYEEEE. The gene calls are TRBV5-6 and TRBJ2-7, with D uncertain. Sample: peripheral blood. The TCR sequence derives from a man aged 18 to 30 with active or convalescent COVID-19. This CDR3 is CASSSLYEQYF. The CDR3, as DNA: TGTGCCAGCAGCTCTCTATACGAGCAGTACTTC.